The next 27 T cell receptor beta chains were all read from a single sample in a study of T cell responses to AZD1222 COVID-19 vaccine. Only in-frame clones appear in the TCRdb table, and some are missing; sequencing was by immunoSEQ multiplex PCR. The sample shows nearly 200,000 clones, about 94% of them seen only once. Sequencing was performed on peripheral blood, taken 28 days after the second AZD1222 dose. The receptors stem from an adult who received the AZD1222 COVID-19 vaccine.

The chain links TRBV3-1 (or the pseudogene TRBV3-2) to TRBJ2-3; TRBD1 might be the D (5 bases). Germline lookup yields CDR1 LGHDT and CDR2 YNNKEL (reference sequence). The CDR3 extends over 15 amino acids. V lost 1 base to trimming and J lost 4 bases, with 12 bases between them. This CDR3 is CASSQGGLGADTQYF. As DNA, the CDR3 is TGTGCCAGCAGCCAAGGGGGCCTGGGCGCAGATACGCAGTATTTT.

This clone was seen only once. V gene TRBV6-5 combines with J gene TRBJ1-2; perhaps TRBD1 as D (6 bases). CDR3 length equals 14 residues. V was trimmed by 8 bases and J by 8 bases, leaving 21 bases between them. Germline V gene lookup returns CDR1 MNHEY and CDR2 SVGAGI. CDR3 sequence (DNA): TGTGCCAGCGGCTCACAGGGCCCCCGCGAGGGCTACACCTTC. Translated: CASGSQGPREGYTF.

The V and J genes are TRBV19 and TRBJ1-1, with D possibly being TRBD1 (6 bases). The CDR3 totals 13 residues. Trimming cost V 1 base and J 11 bases, with 14 bases left between them. The germline V gene has CDR1 LNHDA and CDR2 SQIVND (reference sequence). The CDR3 region is CASSIGGGGTAFF. CDR3 nucleotide sequence: TGTGCCAGTAGTATAGGCGGGGGGGGCACGGCTTTCTTT.

The gene calls are TRBV3-1 (or the pseudogene TRBV3-2) and TRBJ1-1; D is undetermined. With 3 bases removed from V and 6 bases from J, the gap between germline ends came to 11 bases. This CDR3 comprises 13 residues. Germline lookup yields CDR1 LGHDT and CDR2 YNNKEL (reference sequence). CDR3: CASSHGDRAEAFF. The CDR3 nucleotides are TGTGCCAGCAGCCATGGGGATCGAGCTGAAGCTTTCTTT.

The chain recombines TRBV9 with TRBJ2-5, with D perhaps matching TRBD1 (7 bases). This CDR3 region has 15 residues. Germline values: CDR1 SGDLS, CDR2 YYNGEE. The germline V and J ends were trimmed by 6 bases and 1 base, with 16 bases remaining between them. The CDR3 is CASTPGGGTQETQYF. The DNA of the CDR3 is TGTGCCAGCACCCCCGGAGGGGGCACCCAAGAGACCCAGTACTTC.

V and J are TRBV6-1 and TRBJ2-5; the D gene could be TRBD1 or TRBD2 (5 bases each). V was cut by 2 bases and J by 5 bases, with 15 bases left in between. CDR1 MNHNS and CDR2 SASEGT come from the germline V gene. There are 15 residues in the CDR3. DNA of the CDR3: TGTGCCAGCAGTGAATACCACCGGGACCTGGAGACCCAGTACTTC. It yields the protein CASSEYHRDLETQYF.

This chain uses TRBV28 with TRBJ2-6, with 10 bases lining up with TRBD1. Germline assignment: CDR1 MDHEN and CDR2 SYDVKM. There are 17 residues in the CDR3. V lost 6 bases and J lost 6; bases outside the gene matches: 11. The CDR3 DNA sequence: TGTGCCAGCAGCAGACGAGGGACAGGGGCGACGGCCAACGTCCTGACTTTC. Translation gives CASSRRGTGATANVLTF.

The chain joins TRBV21-1 to TRBJ1-2. TRBV21-1 is designated a pseudogene. The CDR3 is made up of 17 amino acids. DNA of the CDR3: TGTGCCAGCAGCAAACGAAGAGACCCTACCACTAACTATGGCTACACCTTC. Amino acid sequence: CASSKRRDPTTNYGYTF.

This sequence joins TRBV7-3 and TRBJ2-3; weak D call: TRBD2 (6 bases). V lost 3 bases to trimming and J lost 4 bases, with 11 bases between them. This CDR3 spans 14 amino acids. CDR1 is SGHTA, CDR2 FQGTGA, per germline. CDR3 DNA sequence: TGTGCCAGCAGCTTCGGAGGGGTCTCAGATACGCAGTATTTT. Its translation is CASSFGGVSDTQYF.

This chain connects TRBV4-1 to TRBJ1-5; TRBD1 aligns across 7 bases. The CDR3 is 19 residues long. V shed 0 bases, J shed 0 bases, and the junction held 11 bases outside the gene matches. Germline CDR1 is MGHRA and CDR2 is YSYEKL. The CDR3 is CASSQDGGQRLYSNQPQHF. CDR3 coding DNA: TGCGCCAGCAGCCAAGATGGGGGACAGAGACTTTATAGCAATCAGCCCCAGCATTTT.

J is TRBJ2-1 and V is TRBV10-3, with TRBD1 matching over 10 bases. The trim removed 3 bases at V and 7 bases at J, leaving 15 bases unmatched. Per germline, CDR1 ENHRY and CDR2 SYGVKD. The CDR3 spans 18 residues. The chain's CDR3 is CAISDPGGDRGLRNEQFF. The CDR3 DNA sequence: TGTGCCATCAGTGATCCGGGGGGCGACAGGGGGCTACGTAATGAGCAGTTCTTC.

This rearrangement joins TRBV7-3 to TRBJ2-5; 7 bases are a match to TRBD1. V lost 6 bases to trimming and J lost 2 bases; unmatched junction nucleotides: 6. This CDR3 is built from 14 residues. Germline V gene lookup returns CDR1 SGHTA and CDR2 FQGTGA. The CDR3 spells CASRRDSNQETQYF. CDR3 bases: TGTGCCAGCAGGAGGGACAGCAATCAAGAGACCCAGTACTTC. The full variable domain, its missing parts supplied by reference TRBV7-3 and TRBJ2-5, is GAGVSQTPSNKVTEKGKYVELRCDPISGHTALYWYRQSLGQGPEFLIYFQGTGAADDSGLPNDRFFAVRPEGSVSTLKIQRTERGDSAVYLCASRRDSNQETQYFGPGTRLLVL.

The rearrangement joins TRBV12-5 to TRBJ1-1; D uncertain. The CDR3 has 14 amino acids. The germline V gene encodes CDR1 LGHNT and CDR2 FRNRAP. The V end was cut by 5 bases, the J end by 1 base, with 11 bases between. As DNA, the CDR3 is TGTGCTAGTGGTCGAATACTGGGGAACACTGAAGCTTTCTTT. It yields the protein CASGRILGNTEAFF.

This clone has only one observation. The genes are TRBV6-5 and TRBJ1-1; possible D gene TRBD1, 5 bases. Germline V gene lookup returns CDR1 MNHEY and CDR2 SVGAGI. V was clipped by 5 bases and J by 8 bases, with 15 bases between them. The CDR3 runs 13 residues. The CDR3 nucleotides read TGTGCCAGCAGTACCGAGGAGCGGACAGAAGCTTTCTTT. Translated, it gives CASSTEERTEAFF.

Notes on this clone: Additional DNA sequences in this sample encode the identical CDR3. The chain uses TRBV12-3 or TRBV12-4 and TRBJ1-2, with TRBD1 as a possible D gene (6 bases). Trimming stripped 3 bases from V and 5 bases from J, with 10 bases between. The CDR3 is made up of 13 amino acids. The CDR3 reads CASSLRGRYGYTF. CDR3 nucleotide sequence: TGTGCCAGCAGTTTGCGGGGGCGGTATGGCTACACCTTC.

The DNA of the CDR3 is TGCGCCAGCAGCTTATCAGGGCTTAGCAATCAGCCCCAGCATTTT. Protein: CASSLSGLSNQPQHF. V and J are TRBV5-1 and TRBJ1-5; possible D gene TRBD1, 5 bases. CDR3 size: 15 residues. V was shortened by 2 bases and J by 0 bases, with 9 bases between the two germline ends. CDR1 and CDR2 (germline): SGHRS, YFSETQ.

This clone was counted a few times. The chain has TRBV4-1 and TRBJ2-5; 10 bases match TRBD2. V lost 4 bases, J lost 2 bases, and 4 bases stayed unmatched. Germline-derived CDR1 and CDR2 are MGHRA and YSYEKL. CDR3 length: 15 amino acids. CDR3 in DNA: TGCGCCAGCAGCCGGGGACTAGCGTCACAAGAGACCCAGTACTTC. It specifies CASSRGLASQETQYF.

This clone showed up just a few times. The rearrangement links TRBV12-5 to TRBJ2-3; D perhaps matches TRBD2 (7 bases). The germline V gene has CDR1 LGHNT and CDR2 FRNRAP. Deletions cut 7 bases from V and 8 bases from J, with 28 bases between. The CDR3 spans 17 residues. The CDR3 DNA is TGTGCTAGTGCCTTGGGGGGGCTAGCGATAAGTCTAGGTACGCAGTATTTT. Amino acid sequence: CASALGGLAISLGTQYF.

The chain couples TRBV5-6 to TRBJ1-2, with no clear D. Trimming took 2 bases from V and 1 from J, leaving 12 bases between them. CDR3 size: 15 residues. CDR1 and CDR2 from the germline V gene are SGHDT and YYEEEE. Here the CDR3 reads CASSFISTLNYGYTF. DNA for the CDR3: TGTGCCAGCAGCTTCATTTCGACCCTTAACTATGGCTACACCTTC. Looking up the rest from reference TRBV5-6 and TRBJ1-2 gives the full variable domain: DAGVTQSPTHLIKTRGQQVTLRCSPKSGHDTVSWYQQALGQGPQFIFQYYEEEERQRGNFPDRFSGHQFPNYSSELNVNALLLGDSALYLCASSFISTLNYGYTFGSGTRLTVV.

V is TRBV12-3 or TRBV12-4 and J is TRBJ2-7; 7 nucleotides line up with TRBD1. This CDR3 region has 13 residues. J gave up 6 bases and V 8 bases, and 10 bases lay outside the gene matches. Written as DNA, the CDR3 is TGTGCCAGCTCATCCGGGACAGCGGTCGAGCAGTACTTC. Amino acids: CASSSGTAVEQYF.

A single count supports this clone. V gene TRBV5-1 combines with J gene TRBJ1-1; D not certain. The CDR3 covers 13 residues. Germline V gene data show CDR1 as SGHRS and CDR2 as YFSETQ. V gave up 0 bases and J gave up 5 bases, with 8 bases separating them. The CDR3 DNA reads TGCGCCAGCAGCTTGGTGCAGACGACTGAAGCTTTCTTT. This codes for CASSLVQTTEAFF.

The chain recombines TRBV3-1 (or the pseudogene TRBV3-2) with TRBJ1-2; no definite D call. The CDR3 has 13 residues. CDR1 is LGHDT and CDR2 is YNNKEL in the germline V gene (reference sequence). Trimming left V 3 bases short and J 7 bases short, with 12 bases between. DNA of the CDR3: TGTGCCAGCAGCCATTCGGCAGGTGGTGGCTACACCTTC. This encodes CASSHSAGGGYTF.

This sequence joins TRBV28 and TRBJ2-1, with a weak D call TRBD2 (6 bases). Deletions cut 5 bases from V and 7 bases from J, with 12 bases between. Germline V lookup: CDR1 MDHEN, CDR2 SYDVKM. This CDR3 has 13 residues. Here the CDR3 reads CASSLTSKNEQFF. The CDR3, as DNA: TGTGCCAGCAGTCTGACTAGTAAGAATGAGCAGTTCTTC.

The chain recombines TRBV19 with TRBJ1-1, with TRBD1 as a possible D gene (5 bases). V lost 1 base to trimming and J lost 0 bases, with 12 bases between them. CDR1 is LNHDA, CDR2 SQIVND, per germline (reference sequence). CDR3 length: 16 residues. The chain's CDR3 is CASSIGPGVMNTEAFF. In DNA, the CDR3 is TGTGCCAGTAGTATAGGGCCGGGGGTCATGAACACTGAAGCTTTCTTT.

V gene TRBV29-1 combines with J gene TRBJ1-1; 7 nucleotides align to TRBD1. The CDR3 extends over 12 amino acids. The V gene end was trimmed by 6 bases and the J gene end by 1 base; junction bases not matched to a gene: 2. The germline gives CDR1 SQVTM, CDR2 ANQGSEA. CDR3 nucleotide sequence: TGCAGCGTGCGACAGGGGAACACTGAAGCTTTCTTT. Translated: CSVRQGNTEAFF.

The V gene is TRBV5-1, the J gene TRBJ1-6; tentative D call: TRBD1 (5 bases). The ends were cut back, 5 bases at V and 10 bases at J, with 10 bases in the middle. Germline V gene sequence: CDR1 SGHRS, CDR2 YFSETQ. The CDR3 is 12 amino acids. The CDR3 region has the DNA TGCGCCAGCAGGGGAGGGGAGTCACCCCTCCACTTT. Translated: CASRGGESPLHF.

This clone has just one count. The CDR3: CATSRGMYEQYF. Written as DNA, the CDR3 is TGTGCCACCAGCAGGGGTATGTACGAGCAGTACTTC. The chain carries TRBV19 and TRBJ2-7; D is perhaps TRBD1 (6 bases). Germline V gene lookup returns CDR1 LNHDA and CDR2 SQIVND (reference sequence). CDR3 size: 12 residues. Trimming cost V 10 bases and J 4 bases, with 14 bases left between them. Complete variable domain (other parts from reference TRBV19 and TRBJ2-7): DGGITQSPKYLFRKEGQNVTLSCEQNLNHDAMYWYRQDPGQGLRLIYYSQIVNDFQKGDIAEGYSVSREKKESFPLTVTSAQKNPTAFYLCATSRGMYEQYFGPGTRLTVT.